This T cell receptor (beta chain) came from a study of T cells after yellow fever vaccination. Across the whole study: Libraries from low-cell-number fractions were prepared with the SMART-Seq v4 Ultra Low Input RNA kit. Points from the study as a whole: A secondary response was less intense yet reached its peak sooner, at day 5 versus 15. Primary-vaccination clones mostly resurfaced post-booster (under 98% CD4, more than 85% CD8).

A note on this clonotype: Its antigen is undetermined.

UMIs and a universal primer site were added when TCR cDNA was made by 5'RACE template switching. TCRdb passed the 5' RACE reads through MiXCR, listing each CDR3 protein once. This sample yields about 400,000 distinct CDR3 sequences, of which 11% are seen a single time; less than 20% belongs to the top ten. Unmatched junction bases numbered 7, after V lost 3 bases and J lost 10 bases. Germline V gene data show CDR1 as SGHNT and CDR2 as YYREEE (reference sequence). The CDR3 length is 16 residues. The sample consisted of PBMCs, taken on the day of the first yellow fever vaccination. The sequence derives from a man in his late teens or twenties who received the YFV17D yellow fever vaccine. The J gene is TRBJ2-1, the V gene TRBV5-4, with TRBD2 matching over 16 bases. CDR3 sequence: CASSSGTSGGGEEQFF. As DNA, the CDR3 is TGTGCCAGCAGCTCCGGGACTAGCGGGGGGGGAGAGGAGCAGTTCTTC.